Below are 32 T cell receptor beta chains sequenced from a single sample in a study of Graves' ophthalmopathy and Graves' hyperthyroidism. RNA served as the template for amplifying TCR beta CDR3 regions. HTBI-primed first-round RT-PCR preceded second-round multiplex PCR. Using its own MiXCR run on the multiplex PCR reads, TCRdb lists one record per CDR3 protein. The table shows 500,000 to 700,000 distinct CDR3 sequences, with roughly 40% occurring only once. The sequencing sample was made of peripheral blood or thyroid tissue (not recorded which). These receptors were obtained from an adult man with Graves' hyperthyroidism.

This clonotype has at least ten counts. This chain connects TRBV5-1 to TRBJ2-7; D gene unclear. The V and J ends lost 0 bases and 6 bases respectively, with 10 bases between them. Per the germline V gene, CDR1 is SGHRS and CDR2 is YFSETQ. This CDR3 is 13 amino acids long. CDR3 protein: CASSLAQSSEQYF. The DNA for the CDR3 is TGCGCCAGCAGCTTGGCCCAGAGCTCCGAGCAGTACTTC.

V and J are TRBV20-1 and TRBJ2-5, with a tentative D call TRBD2 (7 bases). TRBJ2-1 matches the DNA end more closely, so the J call is doubtful. CDR1 is DFQATT, CDR2 SNEGSKA, per germline (reference sequence). The CDR3 runs 11 residues. Here the CDR3 reads CSARDRGAQFF. CDR3 nucleotide sequence: TGCAGTGCTAGAGATCGGGGGGCACAGTTCTTC.

Many counts were recorded for this clonotype. The genes are TRBV7-3 and TRBJ2-6, with D perhaps TRBD1 (5 bases). The germline gives CDR1 SGHTA, CDR2 FQGTGA. This CDR3 is built from 13 residues. V was cut by 8 bases and J by 2 bases, with 7 bases left in between. The CDR3 sequence is CASQGTGANVLTF. DNA of the CDR3: TGTGCCAGCCAGGGAACTGGGGCCAACGTCCTGACTTTC.

This clonotype has at least ten counts. The J gene is TRBJ2-2, the V gene TRBV9; 10 bases match TRBD2. Germline CDR1 reads SGDLS; CDR2 reads YYNGEE. The CDR3 extends over 18 amino acids. V lost 4 bases and J lost 6; bases outside the gene matches: 15. The CDR3 reads CASSPRGLATRRSGELFF. Written as DNA, the CDR3 is TGTGCCAGCAGCCCGAGGGGACTAGCGACCCGACGGTCCGGGGAGCTGTTTTTT.

There are many counts of this clonotype. The chain combines TRBV9 with TRBJ1-2; the D is unclear. Germline V gives CDR1 SGDLS, CDR2 YYNGEE. The V and J ends lost 0 bases and 9 bases respectively, with 15 bases between them. The CDR3 totals 14 residues. CDR3 amino acids: CASSVDSGGGSYTF. The CDR3, as DNA: TGTGCCAGCAGCGTAGACTCGGGTGGTGGGAGCTACACCTTC.

Many counts were recorded for this clonotype. This chain links TRBV20-1 with TRBJ1-2; 9 bases fit TRBD1. Germline loops: CDR1 DFQATT, CDR2 SNEGSKA (reference sequence). The J segment lost 9 bases and the V segment lost 5 bases, leaving 16 bases of the junction unmatched. The CDR3 totals 15 residues. CDR3 protein: CSAFLPGQGRGSYTF. The DNA of the CDR3 is TGCAGTGCTTTCCTACCTGGACAGGGGCGGGGAAGCTACACCTTC.

This clonotype was recorded at least ten times. The V and J genes are TRBV7-8 and TRBJ1-6; D possibly corresponds to TRBD1 (6 bases). V was clipped by 7 bases and J by 0 bases, with 13 bases between them. The CDR3 is 16 amino acids. CDR1 is SGHVS and CDR2 is FQNEAQ in the germline V gene. The CDR3 region is CASTPQGNSYNSPLHF. CDR3 bases: TGTGCCAGCACCCCACAGGGCAACTCCTATAATTCACCCCTCCACTTT.

The chain couples TRBV3-1 to TRBJ1-5; 8 nucleotides agree with TRBD1. The junction had 4 bases not matched to a gene; V was cut back by 4 bases and J by 5 bases. Germline loops: CDR1 LGHDT, CDR2 YNNKEL (reference sequence). There are 14 residues in the CDR3. The CDR3 here is CASSPGTGHQPQHF. The DNA of the CDR3 is TGTGCCAGCAGCCCCGGGACAGGCCATCAGCCCCAGCATTTT.

Note on this clonotype: A read error is possible here, since a much larger clone lies one base away. The CDR3 is CANSKQGEAFF. The CDR3 DNA reads TGCGCCAACAGCAAACAGGGAGAAGCTTTCTTT. The chain recombines TRBV5-1 with TRBJ1-1; D is perhaps TRBD1 (6 bases). This CDR3 spans 11 amino acids. Germline V gene lookup returns CDR1 SGHRS and CDR2 YFSETQ. Full variable domain (remainder filled in from reference TRBV5-1 and TRBJ1-1): KAGVTQTPRYLIKTRGQQVTLSCSPISGHRSVSWYQQTPGQGLQFLFEYFSETQRNKGNFPGRFSGRQFSNSRSEMNVSTLELGDSALYLCANSKQGEAFFGQGTRLTVV.

This chain connects TRBV10-2 to TRBJ2-7; TRBD1 is a possible D gene (6 bases). The germline V and J ends were trimmed by 2 bases and 7 bases, with 18 bases remaining between them. The CDR3 extends over 15 amino acids. Germline V gene sequence: CDR1 WSHSY, CDR2 SAAADI. The CDR3 spells CASSERGGRGNEQYF. CDR3 sequence (DNA): TGCGCCAGCAGTGAGCGAGGGGGACGAGGCAATGAGCAGTACTTC.

In regard to this clonotype: A much larger clone lies a single base off, so this may be a read error. The chain recombines TRBV5-1 with TRBJ1-6; 8 bases agree with TRBD1. Germline CDR1 is SGHRS and CDR2 is YFSETQ. The CDR3 sequence is 16 residues long. The CDR3 here is CASRADDRGLNLPLHF. CDR3 DNA: TGCGCCAGCAGGGCTGATGACAGGGGTCTAAATTTACCCCTCCACTTT.

The sample holds many counts of this clonotype. The chain joins TRBV7-2 to TRBJ1-2, with TRBD1 as a possible D gene (5 bases). This CDR3 has 17 residues. The germline V gene has CDR1 SGHTA and CDR2 FQGNSA. V shed 2 bases and J shed 3 bases, with 19 bases lying between them. CDR3 sequence (DNA): TGTGCCAGCAGCTTATTTCACGGGGGGATCAGCGACTATGGCTACACCTTC. Translating it yields CASSLFHGGISDYGYTF.

The chain recombines TRBV29-1 with TRBJ1-1; D remains ambiguous. Deletions cut 8 bases from V and 1 base from J, with 11 bases between. This CDR3 has 12 residues. Germline-derived CDR1 and CDR2 are SQVTM and ANQGSEA. CDR3 DNA sequence: TGCAGCTTAGCGGCAGGGAACACTGAAGCTTTCTTT. This codes for CSLAAGNTEAFF.

The chain links TRBV7-2 to TRBJ2-5, with D perhaps matching TRBD2 (6 bases). The CDR3 loop spans 14 amino acids. Germline loops: CDR1 SGHTA, CDR2 FQGNSA. Trimming left V 4 bases short and J 5 bases short, with 14 bases between. CDR3 nucleotide sequence: TGTGCCAGCAGCTCCAAACTAGCAGCGGAGACCCAGTACTTC. Its translation is CASSSKLAAETQYF.

V gene TRBV7-9 combines with J gene TRBJ2-3; TRBD2 aligns across 9 bases. Germline V gene data show CDR1 as SEHNR and CDR2 as FQNEAQ (reference sequence). The CDR3 contains 19 residues. With 5 bases clipped from V and 4 bases from J, the junction kept 19 bases outside the gene matches. The CDR3 nucleotides are TGTGCCAGCAGCCACACCCCGGATATAGCGGGAGAGGGTGCAGATACGCAGTATTTT. It encodes CASSHTPDIAGEGADTQYF. The variable domain in full, completed from reference TRBV7-9 and TRBJ2-3, reads DTGVSQNPRHKITKRGQNVTFRCDPISEHNRLYWYRQTLGQGPEFLTYFQNEAQLEKSRLLSDRFSAERPKGSFSTLEIQRTEQGDSAMYLCASSHTPDIAGEGADTQYFGPGTRLTVL.

Details on this clonotype: At one of its ends the junction is not consistent with the germline gene, which may arise from a read error. The V call is TRBV5-1, the J call TRBJ2-7, with D tentatively TRBD2 (5 bases). There are 14 residues in the CDR3. Germline V gene data show CDR1 as SGHRS and CDR2 as YFSETQ. The CDR3 bases are TGCGCCAGCAGCTTGGATTCGTTCACCGGGGAGCTGTACTTC. Protein sequence: CASSLDSFTGELYF.

This clonotype was counted at least ten times. The V call is TRBV11-2, the J call TRBJ1-1; TRBD1 agrees at 9 bases. The CDR3 has 17 amino acids. The V gene end was trimmed by 1 base and the J gene end by 5 bases; junction bases not matched to a gene: 11. The germline gives CDR1 SGHAT, CDR2 FQNNGV. Written as DNA, the CDR3 is TGTGCCAGCAGCTTAGGGTTGGGACAGGGTATTGGAACTGAAGCTTTCTTT. Its translation is CASSLGLGQGIGTEAFF.

The rearrangement links TRBV20-1 to TRBJ1-1; D is possibly TRBD1 (5 bases). CDR1 DFQATT and CDR2 SNEGSKA come from the germline V gene (reference sequence). V was cut by 1 base and J by 3 bases, with 9 bases left in between. The CDR3 contains 13 residues. The DNA of the CDR3 is TGCAGTGCTAGAGGGGAAGGGGACACTGAAGCTTTCTTT. Translating gives CSARGEGDTEAFF.

Comment on this clonotype: Since no conserved phenylalanine or tryptophan closes the CDR3, a read error is the likely cause. The DNA is left out, because the CDR3 cannot be placed on it with certainty; the CDR3 is given as TCRdb lists it. V usage is TRBV2 and J usage is TRBJ1-1; the listed D gene, TRBD1, was not tested against the DNA. The CDR3 region is 11 residues in length, termini included. Germline V gene data show CDR1 as SNHLY and CDR2 as FYNNEI. CDR3: CASSEGGTALY.

The table lists this clonotype with a few counts. The CDR3 here is CSVEGGTSGGHTDTQYF. CDR3 nucleotides: TGCAGCGTTGAGGGGGGGACTAGCGGGGGGCACACAGATACGCAGTATTTT. This sequence joins TRBV29-1 and TRBJ2-3, with 15 bases fitting TRBD2. Germline loops: CDR1 SQVTM, CDR2 ANQGSEA. The junction had 6 bases not matched to a gene; V was cut back by 3 bases and J by 2 bases. There are 17 residues in the CDR3.

Ten or more counts support this clonotype. J is TRBJ1-4 and V is TRBV6-1; TRBD1 agrees at 8 bases. V dropped 8 bases and J dropped 6; count of bases not matched to a gene: 5. Looked up from germline, CDR1 is MNHNS and CDR2 is SASEGT. This CDR3 contains 13 residues. CDR3 residues: CASEDRGDEKLFF. The CDR3 nucleotides read TGTGCCAGCGAAGACAGGGGTGATGAAAAACTGTTTTTT.

CDR3 loop: CASSIGGMHGYTF. The CDR3 DNA sequence: TGTGCCAGTAGTATCGGTGGAATGCATGGCTACACCTTC. The chain recombines TRBV19 with TRBJ1-2; D gene ambiguous. The CDR3 spans 13 residues. V gave up 3 bases and J gave up 6 bases, with 11 bases separating them. Germline assignment: CDR1 LNHDA and CDR2 SQIVND (reference sequence).

The rearrangement joins TRBV24-1 to TRBJ2-2; 7 nucleotides align to TRBD1. This CDR3 spans 15 amino acids. Germline CDR1 and CDR2: KGHDR and SFDVKD. The ends lost 4 bases at V and 1 base at J; junction bases unmatched: 2. The CDR3 protein is CATSDGTVNTGELFF. The DNA for the CDR3 is TGTGCCACCAGTGACGGGACAGTGAACACCGGGGAGCTGTTTTTT.

Comments on this clonotype: The DNA is left out, because the CDR3 cannot be placed on it with certainty; the CDR3 is given as TCRdb lists it. This chain links TRBV11-1 with TRBJ2-7; the D call of TRBD2 is as the table states it, not checked on the DNA. The CDR3 numbers 19 amino acids, ends counted. Germline lookup yields CDR1 SGHAT and CDR2 FQDESV (reference sequence). CDR3 sequence reads: CDSSFYICSASGAGYEQYF.

This clonotype was detected many times. The J gene is TRBJ1-1, the V gene TRBV25-1; a possible D gene is TRBD1 (6 bases). The germline V gene encodes CDR1 MGHDK and CDR2 SYGVNS. V was shortened by 1 base and J by 2 bases, with 11 bases between the two germline ends. This CDR3 comprises 15 residues. CDR3 amino acids: CASSELDRPNTEAFF. The DNA for the CDR3 is TGTGCCAGCAGTGAATTGGACAGACCTAACACTGAAGCTTTCTTT.

As to this clonotype: A much more abundant neighbour one base away suggests this may be a read error. This chain joins TRBV19 and TRBJ1-1; the D gene is possibly TRBD1 (5 bases). The CDR3 sequence is 15 residues long. Germline V CDR1 and CDR2: LNHDA, SQIVND (reference sequence). The CDR3 sequence: CASSIEGLMGTEALF. In DNA, the CDR3 is TGTGCCAGTAGTATAGAGGGGCTTATGGGCACTGAGGCTCTCTTT.

The chain combines TRBV10-3 with TRBJ2-5, with a tentative D call TRBD2 (6 bases). The V end lost 4 bases, the J end lost 5 bases, and 11 bases lay between the germline ends. The CDR3 length is 13 residues. CDR1 and CDR2 (germline): ENHRY, SYGVKD. CDR3 sequence (DNA): TGTGCCATCAGTGTCTCCGGGGGTGAGACCCAGTACTTC. This codes for CAISVSGGETQYF.

The chain has TRBV20-1 and TRBJ2-2; 10 bases fit TRBD1. CDR1 and CDR2 (germline): DFQATT, SNEGSKA (reference sequence). V shed 5 bases, J shed 0 bases, and the junction held 3 bases outside the gene matches. The CDR3 is 15 residues long. DNA for the CDR3: TGCAGTGCTGAAGACAGGGGGCCGAACACCGGGGAGCTGTTTTTT. This gives the protein CSAEDRGPNTGELFF.

This clonotype was seen many times. The V call is TRBV6-1, the J call TRBJ1-6; no firm D call. The V end lost 6 bases, the J end lost 6 bases, and 18 bases lay between the germline ends. Germline V gives CDR1 MNHNS, CDR2 SASEGT. The CDR3 contains 16 residues. CDR3 residues: CASSMKSTAFNSPLHF. The CDR3 nucleotides read TGTGCCAGCAGCATGAAGAGTACGGCTTTTAATTCACCCCTCCACTTT.

The rearrangement uses TRBV2 and TRBJ2-7, with D perhaps being TRBD1 or TRBD2 (6 bases each). The CDR3 runs to 16 residues. In germline, CDR1 is SNHLY, CDR2 FYNNEI. V was clipped by 6 bases and J by 2 bases, with 20 bases between them. The CDR3 DNA reads TGTGCCAGCAGCCCTAGGGGGGCGGGACTCACCTACGAGCAGTACTTC. Amino acid sequence: CASSPRGAGLTYEQYF.

The chain is built from TRBV7-9 and TRBJ2-7; possibly TRBD1 for D (7 bases). Trimming removed 5 bases from V and 3 bases from J, with 26 bases in between. Per germline, CDR1 SEHNR and CDR2 FQNEAQ (reference sequence). CDR3 size: 18 residues. Written as DNA, the CDR3 is TGTGCCAGCAGCCAAGGTCCCCCGGCAGGGGGACTGGGCTACGAGCAGTACTTC. It encodes CASSQGPPAGGLGYEQYF. The full variable domain, its missing parts supplied by reference TRBV7-9 and TRBJ2-7, is DTGVSQNPRHKITKRGQNVTFRCDPISEHNRLYWYRQTLGQGPEFLTYFQNEAQLEKSRLLSDRFSAERPKGSFSTLEIQRTEQGDSAMYLCASSQGPPAGGLGYEQYFGPGTRLTVT.

There are many counts of this clonotype. V and J are TRBV28 and TRBJ1-6, with a possible D match to TRBD1 (5 bases). The CDR3 is 14 amino acids. Germline values: CDR1 MDHEN, CDR2 SYDVKM. V was pared by 5 bases and J by 7 bases, with 12 bases between. The CDR3 region is CASSASQGNSPLHF. DNA for the CDR3: TGTGCCAGCAGTGCGAGTCAGGGCAATTCACCCCTCCACTTT.